A selection of T cell receptor beta chains follows, all from one sample in a study of blood T cells in healthy people across ages. MiXCR, run by TCRdb on the 5' RACE reads, gives a single entry per CDR3 protein. This table holds 1,500,000 or so distinct CDR3 sequences, approximately 43% found once. Sequences were obtained from blood. These receptors were obtained from a woman between 18 and 30 years old in good health. CDR3s include the opening cysteine and the closing phenylalanine or tryptophan. The D gene is left open where the match is weak. Expanded clones get a size class; other rows say once, few or many, or leave the size out.

TRBV7-2	TRBD1	TRBJ1-4	NA	TGTGCCAGCAGACCCACGGACAGGGGGCTAGAAAAACTGTTTTTT	CASRPTDRGLEKLFF
TRBV6-5	NA	TRBJ1-6	NA	TGTGCCAGCAGTACGTCACAGGGCCCACCCCTCCACTTT	CASSTSQGPPLHF
TRBV7-9	NA	TRBJ1-4	few	TGTGCCAGCAGCCGTACCGGGAGTTGGACTAATGAAAAACTGTTTTTT	CASSRTGSWTNEKLFF
TRBV4-3	TRBD2	TRBJ2-7	many	TGCGCCAGCAGCCAAGTTTTAGCGGGGGCCTACGAGCAGTACTTC	CASSQVLAGAYEQYF
TRBV21-1	NA	TRBJ1-2	NA	TGTGGGGCAGGCGATCGGGGCTACACCTTC	CGAGDRGYTF
TRBV20-1	NA	TRBJ1-2	NA	TGCAGTGCTAGAGACAGGGTCTATGGCTACACCTTC	CSARDRVYGYTF
TRBV10-3	NA	TRBJ2-7	few	TGTGCCATCAGCGGGACACTAAACTACGAGCAGTACTTC	CAISGTLNYEQYF
TRBV24-1	TRBD1	TRBJ2-5	NA	TGTGCCACCAGTGATTGGCAGGACAGGGGGAGTAATGAGCAGTACTTC	CATSDWQDRGSNEQYF
TRBV20-1	TRBD1	TRBJ2-7	NA	TGCAGTGCTAGACCCTCTCCGGGACAGGATACCTCCTACGAGCAGTACTTC	CSARPSPGQDTSYEQYF
TRBV15	NA	TRBJ2-5	NA	TGTGCCACCAGTTCTCGACAAGGGGAGAACCAAGAGACCCAGTACTTC	CATSSRQGENQETQYF
TRBV5-5	NA	TRBJ2-2	NA	TGTGCCAGCAGCCCCGGCACAGGGTTGCCCGGGGAGCTGTTTTTT	CASSPGTGLPGELFF
TRBV29-1	TRBD2	TRBJ2-7	many	TGCAGCGTTGCCGCGGGAGTCTCCTACGAGCAGTACTTC	CSVAAGVSYEQYF
TRBV4-2	NA	TRBJ2-7	few	TGTGCCAGCAGCCAAGGTCTGGGGGCGGGGGTTTCCTACGAGCAGTACTTC	CASSQGLGAGVSYEQYF
TRBV7-9	NA	TRBJ1-2	few	TGTGCCAGCAGCTTAGCGCCCTGGGAAGCTAACTATGGCTACACCTTC	CASSLAPWEANYGYTF
TRBV6-1	NA	TRBJ2-3	NA	TGTGCCAGCAGTGAAGCGCTTTGGGCGTCCTCAGCAGATACGCAGTATTTT	CASSEALWASSADTQYF
TRBV12-3/TRBV12-4	NA	TRBJ1-5	NA	TGTGCCAGCAGATGGAAGGCCCTCAATCAGCCCCAGCATTTT	CASRWKALNQPQHF
TRBV24-1	NA	TRBJ1-4	NA	TGTGCCACCAAATCTATCGAGCCTCGAAGGGAACAGAATGAAAAACTGTTTTTT	CATKSIEPRREQNEKLFF
TRBV4-3	NA	TRBJ2-7	few	TGCGCCAGCAGCCAAGATTCTAGCGAGACATACACCTACGAGCAGTACTTC	CASSQDSSETYTYEQYF
TRBV10-3	NA	TRBJ1-1	NA	TGTGCCATCAGCTTACAAGGAATGAACACTGAAGCTTTCTTT	CAISLQGMNTEAFF
TRBV6-1	NA	TRBJ2-2	NA	TGTGCCAGCAGCCTCCGGGACACACTTCCCGGGGAGCTGTTTTTT	CASSLRDTLPGELFF
TRBV7-2	NA	TRBJ1-5	NA	TGTGCCAGCAGCCCTAGTCCCAACGGCAATCAGCCCCAGCATTTT	CASSPSPNGNQPQHF
TRBV20-1	NA	TRBJ2-7	few	TGCAGTGCTAGAGGGACTACTATCTCCTACGAGCAGTACTTC	CSARGTTISYEQYF